The 26 T cell receptor beta chains below come from one sample, sequenced in a study of control samples from healthy donors and cancer patients (dated by TCRdb to about 2020). Library construction relied on the immunoSEQ multiplex PCR assay. TCRdb provides this immuneACCESS table in a form limited to in-frame rearrangements. Some clones are lacking; in checked studies, under half of them reflect an unresolved V gene, and why the rest are absent is not known. The sample table shows over 85,000 clones, and approximately 88% are seen once. Of the sample, about 35% falls within the top ten clones. The sequencing input was PBMCs. All receptors derive from a man aged 65-85 years with lung cancer.

The sample holds a few counts of this clone. This chain connects TRBV4-1 to TRBJ2-7, with D perhaps TRBD2 (6 bases). Germline V CDR1 and CDR2: MGHRA, YSYEKL. Trimming removed 3 bases at V and 4 bases at J, with 16 bases between. The CDR3 is made up of 15 amino acids. The CDR3 loop reads CASSQENTAGYEQYF. CDR3 bases: TGCGCCAGCAGCCAGGAAAACACCGCGGGGTACGAGCAGTACTTC.

This clone was detected once. This chain connects TRBV19 to TRBJ1-5; the match to TRBD1 covers 10 bases. Unmatched junction bases numbered 7, after V lost 3 bases and J lost 2 bases. The CDR3 is made up of 17 amino acids. Germline CDR1 and CDR2: LNHDA and SQIVND (reference sequence). The CDR3 DNA sequence: TGTGCCAGTAGTATGGGGACAGGGGTAAGGGGCAATCAGCCCCAGCATTTT. Translation: CASSMGTGVRGNQPQHF. Using reference TRBV19 and TRBJ1-5 for the parts outside the CDR3, the full variable domain is DGGITQSPKYLFRKEGQNVTLSCEQNLNHDAMYWYRQDPGQGLRLIYYSQIVNDFQKGDIAEGYSVSREKKESFPLTVTSAQKNPTAFYLCASSMGTGVRGNQPQHFGDGTRLSIL.

The rearrangement joins TRBV19 to TRBJ2-1; no reliable D call. V gave up 1 base and J gave up 10 bases, with 14 bases separating them. This CDR3 is 14 amino acids long. Germline CDR1 LNHDA, CDR2 SQIVND (reference sequence). The CDR3 DNA reads as TGTGCCAGTAGTATAGGGCCCCCTGCCTGGGAGCAGTTCTTC. This gives the protein CASSIGPPAWEQFF.

The genes are TRBV5-1 and TRBJ2-3; possibly TRBD1 or TRBD2 for D (5 bases each). The length of the CDR3 is 17 residues. Germline V gives CDR1 SGHRS, CDR2 YFSETQ. V lost 2 bases and J 0 bases, leaving 16 bases between the germline ends. CDR3 DNA: TGCGCCAGCAGCTTTCAACCGGGGCGTGCTAGCACAGATACGCAGTATTTT. Its translation: CASSFQPGRASTDTQYF.

The rearrangement uses TRBV20-1 and TRBJ1-1; D remains ambiguous. This CDR3 region has 14 residues. The V and J ends lost 3 bases and 4 bases respectively, with 15 bases between them. From germline, CDR1 is DFQATT and CDR2 SNEGSKA (reference sequence). CDR3 residues: CSASRYPVGTEAFF. For the CDR3, the DNA is TGCAGTGCTAGTCGCTACCCCGTGGGCACTGAAGCTTTCTTT.

The genes are TRBV25-1 and TRBJ2-3; 9 nucleotides line up with TRBD1. The V gene end was trimmed by 4 bases and the J gene end by 11 bases; junction bases not matched to a gene: 7. Germline V gene lookup returns CDR1 MGHDK and CDR2 SYGVNS. CDR3 length: 13 amino acids. CDR3 DNA sequence: TGTGCCAGCAGTGCCGGGACAGGGTATAAGCAGTATTTT. Its translation is CASSAGTGYKQYF.

The chain uses TRBV19 and TRBJ2-2; 8 bases line up with TRBD2. The V gene's germline CDR1 is LNHDA and CDR2 SQIVND (reference sequence). V shed 10 bases and J 4 bases; nucleotides not matched to a gene: 11. The CDR3 runs to 15 residues. The CDR3 nucleotides are TGTGCCACCGTCTCAGAGCGGGGGCTCACCGGGGAGCTGTTTTTT. It codes for CATVSERGLTGELFF.

The rearrangement uses TRBV15 and TRBJ2-2; 7 bases are a match to TRBD1. Germline CDR1 reads LNHNV; CDR2 reads YYDKDF (reference sequence). Trimming cost V 11 bases and J 3 bases; bases outside gene matches: 12. This CDR3 has 15 residues. CDR3 loop: CALRGGDRDTGELFF. Here the CDR3 DNA reads TGTGCCCTCAGAGGGGGCGATCGAGACACCGGGGAGCTGTTTTTT.

The chain recombines TRBV27 with TRBJ2-3; D perhaps matches TRBD1 (6 bases). With 6 bases removed from V and 3 bases from J, the gap between germline ends came to 19 bases. CDR1 and CDR2 from the germline V gene are MNHEY and SMNVEV (reference sequence). The CDR3 has 16 amino acids. The CDR3 loop reads CASSSQTGLRTDTQYF. In DNA, the CDR3 is TGTGCCAGCAGCTCGCAGACAGGCTTAAGGACAGATACGCAGTATTTT.

The rearrangement joins TRBV6-1 to TRBJ2-1, with TRBD2 matching 7 bases. The germline V gene has CDR1 MNHNS and CDR2 SASEGT. The CDR3 is made up of 19 amino acids. The V segment lost 4 bases and the J segment 0 bases; nucleotides outside the gene matches: 15. CDR3 coding DNA: TGTGCCAGCAGTGGAAGGAACGGGGGGACTGTGAGCTCCTACAATGAGCAGTTCTTC. Translation gives CASSGRNGGTVSSYNEQFF.

V gene TRBV6-5 combines with J gene TRBJ1-1; D is unresolved. Trimming removed 7 bases from V and 8 bases from J, with 17 bases in between. The CDR3 totals 13 residues. In germline, CDR1 is MNHEY, CDR2 SVGAGI. CDR3 sequence (DNA): TGTGCCAGCACTAAAGGACTTGGGCTCGAAGCTTTCTTT. It translates to CASTKGLGLEAFF.

The V gene is TRBV5-4, the J gene TRBJ1-4; no clear D. V was cut by 2 bases and J by 8 bases, with 4 bases left in between. The CDR3 is made up of 11 amino acids. Germline V gene data show CDR1 as SGHNT and CDR2 as YYREEE (reference sequence). The CDR3 DNA is TGTGCCAGCAGCTTAAGGGAAAAACTGTTTTTT. It translates to CASSLREKLFF.

The chain is built from TRBV6-1 and TRBJ1-1; no clear D. The CDR3 has 16 amino acids. The ends were cut back, 3 bases at V and 0 bases at J, with 14 bases in the middle. Germline CDR1 and CDR2: MNHNS and SASEGT. The CDR3 region is CASSEILTDMNTEAFF. DNA for the CDR3: TGTGCCAGCAGTGAGATTCTTACGGATATGAACACTGAAGCTTTCTTT.

V and J are TRBV4-1 and TRBJ2-2; D ambiguous. Germline CDR1 is MGHRA and CDR2 is YSYEKL. The CDR3 spans 12 residues. The V end lost 7 bases, the J end lost 1 base, and 4 bases lay between the germline ends. CDR3 DNA sequence: TGCGCCAGCAATGGGAACACCGGGGAGCTGTTTTTT. Its protein is CASNGNTGELFF.

The chain recombines TRBV4-2 with TRBJ2-3; tentative D call: TRBD2 (6 bases). Trimming cost V 0 bases and J 5 bases, with 15 bases left between them. CDR3 length: 16 amino acids. From germline, CDR1 is LGHNA and CDR2 YNFKEQ. The CDR3 DNA is TGTGCCAGCAGCCAAGATTCGGCGGGGACGAGAGATACGCAGTATTTT. Translated, it gives CASSQDSAGTRDTQYF.

This clone appeared a few times. CDR3 in DNA: TGTGCCAGCAGCGAAGGACAGGGGCATCAGCCCCAGCATTTT. It codes for CASSEGQGHQPQHF. The chain has TRBV9 and TRBJ1-5, with 9 bases identical to TRBD1. Germline values: CDR1 SGDLS, CDR2 YYNGEE. V lost 3 bases and J lost 5; bases outside the gene matches: 3. This CDR3 comprises 14 residues.

This clone was recorded only once. DNA for the CDR3: TGTGCCAGCAGTTATCGCTCGGACAGATTGAACACTGAAGCTTTCTTT. Its protein is CASSYRSDRLNTEAFF. The chain couples TRBV6-5 to TRBJ1-1; maybe TRBD1 (6 bases). V lost 3 bases and J 0 bases, leaving 14 bases between the germline ends. The CDR3 has 16 amino acids. Germline V CDR1 and CDR2: MNHEY, SVGAGI.

This clone came up a few times. This chain links TRBV15 with TRBJ2-5, with 8 positions matching TRBD1. This CDR3 is 14 amino acids long. Germline values: CDR1 LNHNV, CDR2 YYDKDF (reference sequence). Germline trimming cut 0 bases from V and 5 bases from J; bases unmatched to any gene: 2. The CDR3 DNA reads TGTGCCACCAGCAGAGACAGGGGGCCGGAGACCCAGTACTTC. Translated: CATSRDRGPETQYF.

The table lists this clone with a few counts. CDR3 in DNA: TGTGCCAGCAGCTTAGTACGGACAGGGGGTGTGAACACTGAAGCTTTCTTT. It translates to CASSLVRTGGVNTEAFF. The V gene is TRBV7-9, the J gene TRBJ1-1; the match to TRBD1 covers 10 bases. Trimming at V came to 1 base and at J to 0 bases, leaving 5 bases not matched to a gene. The CDR3 spans 17 residues. CDR1 and CDR2 (germline): SEHNR, FQNEAQ (reference sequence).

V usage is TRBV27 and J usage is TRBJ2-3; D is uncertain. Trimming removed 3 bases from V and 1 base from J, with 2 bases in between. CDR1 is MNHEY and CDR2 is SMNVEV in the germline V gene (reference sequence). The CDR3 runs 12 residues. The CDR3 is CASSLGTDTQYF. The DNA for the CDR3 is TGTGCCAGCAGTTTGGGCACAGATACGCAGTATTTT.

The CDR3: CASSPPGLWEKLFF. The CDR3, as DNA: TGTGCCAGCAGTCCGCCGGGACTCTGGGAAAAACTGTTTTTT. The rearrangement joins TRBV28 to TRBJ1-4; D is possibly TRBD1 (5 bases). The CDR3 sequence is 14 residues long. Trimming removed 5 bases from V and 8 bases from J, with 15 bases in between. Germline V CDR1 and CDR2: MDHEN, SYDVKM.

This rearrangement joins TRBV18 to TRBJ1-1; 7 positions match TRBD1. This CDR3 is built from 13 residues. V shed 4 bases, J shed 3 bases, and the junction held 2 bases outside the gene matches. Germline CDR1 KGHSH, CDR2 LQKENI. The CDR3 is CASSLTGDTEAFF. The CDR3 DNA follows: TGTGCCAGCTCACTTACAGGGGACACTGAAGCTTTCTTT.

This clone has just a few counts. The chain is built from TRBV19 and TRBJ1-1; 7 bases are a match to TRBD1. The V segment lost 0 bases and the J segment 4 bases; nucleotides outside the gene matches: 8. Germline V gene data show CDR1 as LNHDA and CDR2 as SQIVND (reference sequence). This CDR3 spans 16 amino acids. The CDR3 region has the DNA TGTGCCAGTAGTATAGATCCCATGACAGGGTTCACTGAAGCTTTCTTT. It is translated as CASSIDPMTGFTEAFF.

The chain employs TRBV18 and TRBJ2-5; 7 positions agree with TRBD1. The CDR3 runs to 14 residues. Trimming at V came to 2 bases and at J to 5 bases, leaving 5 bases not matched to a gene. Germline values: CDR1 KGHSH, CDR2 LQKENI. The CDR3 DNA reads TGTGCCAGCTCACCAAATACAGGGGAGGAGACCCAGTACTTC. Translated, it gives CASSPNTGEETQYF.

The chain carries TRBV10-2 and TRBJ2-2, with TRBD1 as a possible D gene (6 bases). The CDR3 extends over 14 amino acids. Germline CDR1 WSHSY, CDR2 SAAADI. V lost 7 bases and J lost 3, with 12 bases in between. CDR3 region: CASILTGYTGELFF. DNA of the CDR3: TGCGCCAGCATCCTGACAGGCTACACCGGGGAGCTGTTTTTT.

V and J are TRBV27 and TRBJ2-7; D might be TRBD1 (5 bases). Germline V CDR1 and CDR2: MNHEY, SMNVEV (reference sequence). V lost 0 bases and J lost 0, with 6 bases in between. The CDR3 extends over 14 amino acids. The CDR3 sequence is CASSLSGASYEQYF. CDR3 DNA sequence: TGTGCCAGCAGTTTATCTGGGGCCTCCTACGAGCAGTACTTC.